Below are 25 T cell receptor beta chains sequenced from a single sample in a study of regulatory T cells in long-lasting Graves disease. Documented time point: newly diagnosed GD, antithyroid drugs for less than 3 months. Extracted PBMC RNA gave rise to the TCR library. Combining iRepertoire HTBI primers with Arm-PCR of CDR3 regions, the authors built TCR beta libraries. TCRdb recomputed calls from the multiplex PCR reads with MiXCR, one row per CDR3 protein. The sample has some 490,000 distinct CDR3 sequences; around 12% are singletons. These data are also associated with another study on T cells in Graves' hyperthyroidism and ophthalmopathy.

The source material was peripheral blood mononuclear cells (PBMCs), sampled at new diagnosis, from a patient treated with antithyroid drugs. The receptor set was obtained from a woman in her twenties or thirties with Graves disease.

This clonotype was seen many times. The J gene is TRBJ1-6, the V gene TRBV27, with D tentatively TRBD1 (5 bases). This CDR3 has 15 residues. Germline V gene lookup returns CDR1 MNHEY and CDR2 SMNVEV (reference sequence). The germline V and J ends were trimmed by 3 bases and 6 bases, with 12 bases remaining between them. DNA of the CDR3: TGTGCCAGCAGTTTCGGGGGGGATGCTAATTCACCCCTCCACTTT. Translation gives CASSFGGDANSPLHF.

Ten or more counts support this clonotype. DNA of the CDR3: TGTGCCAGCAGTTTATTGGTCAGGCCAAGCTACAATGAGCAGTTCTTC. This codes for CASSLLVRPSYNEQFF. The chain employs TRBV28 and TRBJ2-1; D remains unclear. Germline assignment: CDR1 MDHEN and CDR2 SYDVKM. Trimming took off 1 base at V and 3 bases at J, with 13 bases between the two ends. CDR3 length: 16 amino acids.

This clonotype was observed at least ten times. The CDR3 loop is CASSLQRNYGYTF. The CDR3 DNA is TGTGCCAGCAGTTTACAGCGTAACTATGGCTACACCTTC. The chain has TRBV6-5 and TRBJ1-2; the D is unclear. Germline lookup yields CDR1 MNHEY and CDR2 SVGAGI. The V end lost 4 bases, the J end lost 1 base, and 7 bases lay between the germline ends. The CDR3 is 13 amino acids.

This clonotype was observed a few times. The rearrangement joins TRBV15 to TRBJ2-1; the match to TRBD1 covers 7 bases. Trimming took 3 bases from V and 0 from J; bases not matched to a gene: 8. This CDR3 has 17 residues. Germline CDR1 reads LNHNV; CDR2 reads YYDKDF (reference sequence). CDR3 in amino acids: CATSSFLDRLSYNEQFF. In DNA form, the CDR3 reads TGTGCCACCAGCAGTTTCCTGGACAGGCTCTCCTACAATGAGCAGTTCTTC.

In this sample, this clonotype turned up many times. This chain joins TRBV5-1 and TRBJ1-1, with TRBD1 as a possible D gene (5 bases). CDR1 SGHRS and CDR2 YFSETQ come from the germline V gene. The V end lost 4 bases, the J end lost 5 bases, and 15 bases lay between the germline ends. The CDR3 covers 14 residues. The CDR3 DNA is TGCGCCAGCAGCCCCCAAGGAGGGGAGACTGAAGCTTTCTTT. Amino acids: CASSPQGGETEAFF.

This clonotype occurred many times. The V call is TRBV27, the J call TRBJ2-7; 7 bases align to TRBD1. Germline V gene lookup returns CDR1 MNHEY and CDR2 SMNVEV (reference sequence). The CDR3 runs 16 residues. J was trimmed by 2 bases and V by 5 bases; bases with no gene match: 12. The CDR3 DNA reads as TGTGCCAGCAGTCATTCACAGGGGACCAAAACCTACGAGCAGTACTTC. Amino acid sequence: CASSHSQGTKTYEQYF.

This clonotype was observed at least ten times. V is TRBV7-2 and J is TRBJ1-1, with unresolved D. Per the germline V gene, CDR1 is SGHTA and CDR2 is FQGNSA. The CDR3 consists of 16 residues. The germline V and J ends were trimmed by 2 bases and 2 bases, with 15 bases remaining between them. The CDR3 sequence: CASSLQAGAINTEAFF. As DNA, the CDR3 is TGTGCCAGCAGCTTACAGGCAGGAGCGATTAACACTGAAGCTTTCTTT.

Regarding this clonotype: One junction end disagrees with the germline gene, perhaps due to a read error. J is TRBJ1-1 and V is TRBV7-3; 12 nucleotides line up with TRBD1. This CDR3 is 14 amino acids long. Germline CDR1 SGHTA, CDR2 FQGTGA. CDR3: CASSPGTGGTEALF. The CDR3 nucleotides are TGTGCCAGCAGCCCGGGGACAGGGGGCACTGAAGCTCTCTTT.

The rearrangement uses TRBV7-8 and TRBJ2-3, with D possibly being TRBD2 (5 bases). Trimming shortened V by 1 base and J by 2 bases, and 10 bases separated the two germline ends. Germline V gene lookup returns CDR1 SGHVS and CDR2 FQNEAQ. The CDR3 spans 15 residues. CDR3 protein: CASSLDGKVTDTQYF. The DNA for the CDR3 is TGTGCCAGCAGCTTAGACGGGAAGGTCACAGATACGCAGTATTTT.

This clonotype has at least ten counts. CDR3 in DNA: TGTGCCAGCAGCTTAGTATCGGGGGGGGGAGAGACCCAGTACTTC. This sequence encodes CASSLVSGGGETQYF. The V and J genes are TRBV7-2 and TRBJ2-5; 8 nucleotides line up with TRBD2. The CDR3 has 15 amino acids. Germline values: CDR1 SGHTA, CDR2 FQGNSA. V trimming: 1 base; J trimming: 4 bases; junction bases outside the gene matches: 5.

This clonotype was counted between two and nine times. V gene TRBV20-1 combines with J gene TRBJ2-7; D call uncertain. From germline, CDR1 is DFQATT and CDR2 SNEGSKA (reference sequence). With 0 bases removed from V and 3 bases from J, the gap between germline ends came to 9 bases. CDR3 length: 13 residues. The CDR3 nucleotides are TGCAGTGCTAGAGATCCGTTCATCTACGAGCAGTACTTC. This codes for CSARDPFIYEQYF.

This clonotype has a count of ten or more. V usage is TRBV25-1 and J usage is TRBJ1-2, with 10 bases that match TRBD1. The CDR3 loop spans 18 amino acids. CDR1 and CDR2 (germline): MGHDK, SYGVNS. V dropped 7 bases and J dropped 11; count of bases not matched to a gene: 25. CDR3 in amino acids: CASTHFGTGDYWDEVYTF. The CDR3 DNA reads as TGTGCCAGCACTCATTTCGGGACAGGGGATTACTGGGATGAAGTGTACACCTTC.

J is TRBJ2-1 and V is TRBV27, with D possibly being TRBD1 or TRBD2 (5 bases each). The CDR3 consists of 17 residues. The germline V and J ends were trimmed by 7 bases and 0 bases, with 19 bases remaining between them. The germline V gene encodes CDR1 MNHEY and CDR2 SMNVEV (reference sequence). The chain's CDR3 is CASTLTGRVSSYNEQFF. The CDR3 DNA follows: TGTGCCAGCACCCTTACGGGGCGGGTAAGCTCCTACAATGAGCAGTTCTTC.

V and J are TRBV29-1 and TRBJ2-5, with 14 nucleotides matching TRBD2. The CDR3 is 18 amino acids. The germline gives CDR1 SQVTM, CDR2 ANQGSEA. CDR3 sequence reads: CTTMGGLAGAPYQETQYF. CDR3 nucleotide sequence: TGCACAACAATGGGGGGACTAGCGGGAGCCCCTTACCAAGAGACCCAGTACTTC.

This clonotype was counted many times. The chain recombines TRBV20-1 with TRBJ2-4, with D perhaps being TRBD1 or TRBD2 (6 bases each). The CDR3 length is 15 residues. The germline V and J ends were trimmed by 3 bases and 12 bases, with 24 bases remaining between them. Germline V lookup: CDR1 DFQATT, CDR2 SNEGSKA (reference sequence). The CDR3 sequence: CSASGSRGDIPSQYF. The CDR3 nucleotides read TGCAGTGCTAGTGGGTCTCGCGGGGACATCCCAAGTCAGTACTTC.

There are a few counts of this clonotype. This chain uses TRBV3-1 with TRBJ2-7, with a tentative D call TRBD2 (6 bases). This CDR3 comprises 16 residues. Germline values: CDR1 LGHDT, CDR2 YNNKEL (reference sequence). V lost 4 bases, J lost 4 bases, and 20 bases lay in between. The CDR3 DNA reads as TGTGCCAGCAGCCCCGCTTGGTTGCGGGAAGGGTACGAGCAGTACTTC. Translation: CASSPAWLREGYEQYF.

This clonotype was seen ten or more times. The CDR3 reads CASSLAQTAYEQYF. CDR3 DNA sequence: TGTGCCAGCAGTTTAGCCCAGACAGCTTACGAGCAGTACTTC. This sequence joins TRBV28 and TRBJ2-7, with D perhaps matching TRBD1 (5 bases). With 2 bases removed from V and 4 bases from J, the gap between germline ends came to 12 bases. The CDR3 has 14 amino acids. Germline assignment: CDR1 MDHEN and CDR2 SYDVKM. The variable domain in full, completed from reference TRBV28 and TRBJ2-7, reads DVKVTQSSRYLVKRTGEKVFLECVQDMDHENMFWYRQDPGLGLRLIYFSYDVKMKEKGDIPEGYSVSREKKERFSLILESASTNQTSMYLCASSLAQTAYEQYFGPGTRLTVT.

The chain couples TRBV7-9 to TRBJ1-1; D unclear. CDR1 SEHNR and CDR2 FQNEAQ come from the germline V gene (reference sequence). The V and J ends lost 3 bases and 2 bases respectively, with 7 bases between them. CDR3 length: 13 amino acids. The CDR3 here is CASSLKINTEAFF. The CDR3 bases are TGTGCCAGCAGCTTGAAGATAAACACTGAAGCTTTCTTT. Full variable domain (missing parts from reference TRBV7-9 and TRBJ1-1): DTGVSQNPRHKITKRGQNVTFRCDPISEHNRLYWYRQTLGQGPEFLTYFQNEAQLEKSRLLSDRFSAERPKGSFSTLEIQRTEQGDSAMYLCASSLKINTEAFFGQGTRLTVV.

There are many counts of this clonotype. The chain carries TRBV7-8 and TRBJ2-2; 10 bases are a match to TRBD1. The CDR3 totals 17 residues. With V trimmed by 2 bases and J by 5 bases, 8 bases remained unmatched. In germline, CDR1 is SGHVS, CDR2 FQNEAQ. CDR3 DNA: TGTGCCAGCAGCTTATATAATGGACAGGGGGTTACCGGGGAGCTGTTTTTT. Translating it yields CASSLYNGQGVTGELFF.

This chain links TRBV11-2 with TRBJ2-3, with D perhaps TRBD1 (5 bases). The CDR3 runs 12 residues. The germline V and J ends were trimmed by 6 bases and 5 bases, with 9 bases remaining between them. Per the germline V gene, CDR1 is SGHAT and CDR2 is FQNNGV. CDR3 DNA: TGTGCCAGCAGGGGGCGTGGAGATACGCAGTATTTT. This sequence encodes CASRGRGDTQYF.

This clonotype was observed at least ten times. The V call is TRBV12-5, the J call TRBJ2-2; the D gene is possibly TRBD1 (6 bases). The V gene's germline CDR1 is LGHNT and CDR2 FRNRAP. The CDR3 spans 12 residues. Trimming cost V 6 bases and J 6 bases, with 8 bases left between them. The CDR3 is CASGQGSGELFF. The CDR3 DNA is TGTGCTAGTGGCCAGGGGTCCGGGGAGCTGTTTTTT.

Points on this clonotype: This sequence may be a read error, since a much larger clone differs from it by one base. The V and J genes are TRBV20-1 and TRBJ2-1, with 9 bases aligning to TRBD1. CDR1 and CDR2 from the germline V gene are DFQATT and SNEGSKA (reference sequence). The CDR3 extends over 16 amino acids. Here the CDR3 DNA reads TGCAGTGCGCCTTCAACCGGGACAGGGACCTACAATGATCAGTTCTTC. Protein product: CSAPSTGTGTYNDQFF.

This clonotype was seen ten or more times. The CDR3 DNA reads as TGTGCCAGCAGCTGGGAGCGGGAGTTGTTAGATACGCAGTATTTT. Protein product: CASSWERELLDTQYF. V gene TRBV11-2 combines with J gene TRBJ2-3, with 8 bases that match TRBD2. V shed 4 bases and J 5 bases; nucleotides not matched to a gene: 8. Per germline, CDR1 SGHAT and CDR2 FQNNGV. This CDR3 spans 15 amino acids.

The chain couples TRBV5-4 to TRBJ2-3; possibly TRBD1 or TRBD2 for D (5 bases each). The V and J ends lost 4 bases and 8 bases respectively, with 11 bases between them. Germline V gives CDR1 SGHNT, CDR2 YYREEE (reference sequence). The length of the CDR3 is 12 residues. The CDR3 spells CASSKQAGTQYF. As DNA, the CDR3 is TGTGCCAGCAGCAAACAGGCGGGTACGCAGTATTTT.

J is TRBJ2-5 and V is TRBV9; possibly TRBD2 for D (6 bases). The CDR3 consists of 14 residues. The V gene's germline CDR1 is SGDLS and CDR2 YYNGEE. Trimming left V 3 bases short and J 5 bases short, with 14 bases between. CDR3 loop: CASSASGAAETQYF. CDR3 bases: TGTGCCAGCAGCGCCTCGGGAGCGGCGGAGACCCAGTACTTC. The full variable domain, rest sourced from reference TRBV9 and TRBJ2-5, is DSGVTQTPKHLITATGQRVTLRCSPRSGDLSVYWYQQSLDQGLQFLIQYYNGEERAKGNILERFSAQQFPDLHSELNLSSLELGDSALYFCASSASGAAETQYFGPGTRLLVL.